This T cell receptor beta chain was sequenced during a study of blood T cell repertoires in COVID-19 (dated by TCRdb to the early 2020s). Study-wide context: Collaborator samples came from the United States, Italy and Spain and covered acute and convalescent phases of COVID-19. A freely available public database, intended as a resource for researchers studying the immune response to SARS-CoV-2, is where the repertoires were released. Subjects who had been exposed to COVID-19, were actively infected with it, or had recovered from it provided the deeply sampled blood TCRbeta repertoires that made up the dataset. The samples were drawn from two sources: the first 160 participants of the ongoing ImmuneRACE study, and over 950 subjects contributed by 6 global collaborators. Where HLA class I and class II types were available, the types were taken from metadata supplied by the sample provider, not from assay-based typing. The material from the prospective study consisted of cDNA or gDNA derived from T cells, B-cell-depleted T cells, or PBMCs. A de-identified subject ID, COVID-19 status, age in years and sex were almost always included in the sample metadata.

TCRbeta CDR3 regions were amplified from genomic DNA using the immunoSEQ Assay, a bias-controlled multiplex PCR. As for the authors' bioinformatics: The number of nucleated cells in each sample was estimated from the amplification of reference gene primers within the assay. Sequence reads were collapsed and filtered to measure the absolute abundance of every unique TCRbeta CDR3 rearrangement. For each sample, productive Simpson clonality was calculated as the square root of Simpson's diversity index over productive rearrangements. TCRdb limited this immuneACCESS table to in-frame rearrangements with V and J called. A share of clones is missing; checked studies link under half to unresolved V genes, and the rest is unexplained. V and J calls and clone size come straight from that table; D and trimming were deduced from the DNA. The sample table lists some 100,000 clones, roughly 92% of them with a count of one. In total, the top ten clones hold around 5.7% of the sample.

What the study reported, not specific to this receptor: How much clinical and demographic metadata was included differed by source and by participant, and the metadata was provided uncurated.

Cut back by 2 bases and 4 bases, the V and J ends lie 8 bases apart. Including the terminal cysteine and phenylalanine, the CDR3 comprises 13 residues. Solely the CDR3 DNA is kept, with 39 bases framed from the first base. CDR1 and CDR2 are read off the germline V gene as KGHSH and LQKENI. As for this clone: It lacks a known antigen. Base qualities are not at hand, and no much larger clone is one base apart.

The collaborating institutions used their own protocols to collect whole blood in K2EDTA tubes. For TCRbeta analysis, collaborator samples were shipped as frozen whole blood, as isolated PBMCs, or as DNA extracted from either sample type. The sequence joins TRBV18 to TRBJ1-2; a weak D assignment points to TRBD1 (6 bases agree). Sequencing was carried out using peripheral blood. The TCR originated in a man between 70 and 80 years old with acute or convalescent COVID-19. The nucleotides read TGTGCCAGCTCACCAATGGACAGCTATGGCTACACCTTC. Its protein is CASSPMDSYGYTF.